These 14 T cell receptor beta chains share one sample of origin, sequenced in a study of blood T cell repertoires in COVID-19. The table came from immunoSEQ multiplex PCR; TCRdb's copy has only in-frame clones and leaves some out. The repertoire holds 250,000 to 300,000 clones, with 65% to 90% as singletons. The source material was peripheral blood. Every receptor here comes from a man aged 50 or older with active or convalescent COVID-19.

This chain joins TRBV4-3 and TRBJ2-6; no definite D call. CDR3 size: 15 residues. Looked up from germline, CDR1 is LGHNA and CDR2 is YSLEER. V was trimmed by 0 bases and J by 0 bases, leaving 3 bases between them. The CDR3: CASSQELSGANVLTF. The CDR3 DNA follows: TGCGCCAGCAGCCAAGAACTCTCTGGGGCCAACGTCCTGACTTTC.

The V and J genes are TRBV11-2 and TRBJ2-5, with D perhaps TRBD2 (5 bases). The CDR3 loop spans 16 amino acids. Trimming cost V 4 bases and J 4 bases, with 19 bases left between them. CDR1 and CDR2 from the germline V gene are SGHAT and FQNNGV. The CDR3 region is CASSSTPPGRGETQYF. The CDR3 bases are TGTGCCAGCAGCTCTACTCCTCCGGGGAGAGGAGAGACCCAGTACTTC.

The chain joins TRBV14 to TRBJ1-2; 10 bases are shared with TRBD1. Per germline, CDR1 SGHDN and CDR2 FVKESK. Unmatched junction bases numbered 10, after V lost 4 bases and J lost 8 bases. CDR3 length: 15 residues. CDR3: CASSPDRDRGRGYTF. CDR3 coding DNA: TGTGCCAGCAGCCCTGATCGTGACAGGGGGCGAGGCTACACCTTC.

The V and J genes are TRBV19 and TRBJ2-1; perhaps TRBD1 as D (6 bases). Germline-derived CDR1 and CDR2 are LNHDA and SQIVND (reference sequence). Trimming stripped 1 base from V and 8 bases from J, with 15 bases between. This CDR3 spans 15 amino acids. For the CDR3, the DNA is TGTGCCAGTAGTATAGGTTACAGGGTTAACGATGAGCAGTTCTTC. Translated, it gives CASSIGYRVNDEQFF.

The chain links TRBV18 to TRBJ1-1; 7 bases agree with TRBD1. V dropped 3 bases and J dropped 3; count of bases not matched to a gene: 4. The CDR3 runs 14 residues. Germline V gene data show CDR1 as KGHSH and CDR2 as LQKENI. The CDR3 region is CASSPTGRDTEAFF. CDR3 sequence (DNA): TGTGCCAGCTCACCGACAGGGCGGGACACTGAAGCTTTCTTT.

The gene calls are TRBV6-6 and TRBJ1-1; 8 positions agree with TRBD1. The CDR3 loop spans 15 amino acids. Trimming took 2 bases from V and 3 from J; bases not matched to a gene: 5. From germline, CDR1 is MNHNY and CDR2 SVGAGI (reference sequence). The CDR3 region is CASSYVQGGDTEAFF. CDR3 DNA: TGTGCCAGCAGTTACGTACAGGGGGGGGACACTGAAGCTTTCTTT.

The V gene is TRBV28, the J gene TRBJ1-2; no definite D call. The V end was cut by 2 bases, the J end by 4 bases, with 5 bases between. The CDR3 sequence is 12 residues long. Germline lookup yields CDR1 MDHEN and CDR2 SYDVKM. CDR3 sequence reads: CASSLLSYGYTF. DNA of the CDR3: TGTGCCAGCAGTTTACTGAGCTATGGCTACACCTTC.

The CDR3 nucleotides read TGTGCCAGCAGCCAAGATTGGACTAGCGGGAAAATGAGTGGTGAGCAGTTCTTC. Translation gives CASSQDWTSGKMSGEQFF. J is TRBJ2-1 and V is TRBV4-2, with 12 nucleotides matching TRBD2. This CDR3 comprises 18 residues. CDR1 and CDR2 from the germline V gene are LGHNA and YNFKEQ. With 0 bases clipped from V and 9 bases from J, the junction kept 12 bases outside the gene matches.

This chain uses TRBV9 with TRBJ2-3; a possible D gene is TRBD1 (5 bases). This CDR3 is 15 amino acids long. Trimming removed 3 bases at V and 1 base at J, with 12 bases between. CDR1 is SGDLS, CDR2 YYNGEE, per germline. CDR3 nucleotides: TGTGCCAGCAGCGAGGACATTTATGGCACAGATACGCAGTATTTT. It specifies CASSEDIYGTDTQYF.

The chain uses TRBV7-2 and TRBJ2-5, with D possibly TRBD2 on 5 matching bases. This CDR3 is built from 15 residues. Germline CDR1 reads SGHTA; CDR2 reads FQGNSA. Trimming removed 6 bases at V and 3 bases at J, with 17 bases between. The CDR3 sequence is CASRSGILPKETQYF. CDR3 bases: TGTGCCAGCAGGTCGGGGATACTCCCTAAAGAGACCCAGTACTTC. The complete variable domain, with remaining parts taken from reference TRBV7-2 and TRBJ2-5, reads GAGVSQSPSNKVTEKGKDVELRCDPISGHTALYWYRQSLGQGLEFLIYFQGNSAPDKSGLPSDRFSAERTGGSVSTLTIQRTQQEDSAVYLCASRSGILPKETQYFGPGTRLLVL.

The rearrangement uses TRBV29-1 and TRBJ2-1, with TRBD2 as a possible D gene (6 bases). The V and J ends lost 6 bases and 1 base respectively, with 22 bases between them. Germline-derived CDR1 and CDR2 are SQVTM and ANQGSEA. There are 17 residues in the CDR3. CDR3 in amino acids: CSVRSLYGEVSYNEQFF. The CDR3 DNA reads as TGCAGCGTCCGATCTTTGTATGGGGAGGTGTCCTACAATGAGCAGTTCTTC.

This clone has a single count. The chain joins TRBV18 to TRBJ1-2; 8 nucleotides agree with TRBD1. From germline, CDR1 is KGHSH and CDR2 LQKENI. The CDR3 length is 14 residues. The ends lost 2 bases at V and 5 bases at J; junction bases unmatched: 4. The DNA for the CDR3 is TGTGCCAGCTCACCAACCGGGACAGGATATGGCTACACCTTC. It codes for CASSPTGTGYGYTF.

The genes are TRBV6-6 and TRBJ2-7; D is perhaps TRBD2 (6 bases). Germline CDR1 and CDR2: MNHNY and SVGAGI (reference sequence). Trimming took off 5 bases at V and 6 bases at J, with 20 bases between the two ends. This CDR3 spans 15 amino acids. CDR3 in DNA: TGTGCCAGCAGTCCTGCTACCCGGGGGAGTGGCGAGCAGTACTTC. The encoded protein is CASSPATRGSGEQYF.

This sequence joins TRBV30 and TRBJ1-5; D might be TRBD1 (6 bases). Trimming left V 0 bases short and J 0 bases short, with 15 bases between. The CDR3 covers 17 residues. The germline CDR1 and CDR2 sequences are GTSNPN and SVGIG (reference sequence). The CDR3 reads CAWSVSQGMVSNQPQHF. The CDR3 DNA follows: TGTGCCTGGAGTGTCAGCCAGGGGATGGTTAGCAATCAGCCCCAGCATTTT. Full variable domain (remainder filled in from reference TRBV30 and TRBJ1-5): SQTIHQWPATLVQPVGSPLSLECTVEGTSNPNLYWYRQAAGRGLQLLFYSVGIGQISSEVPQNLSASRPQDRQFILSSKKLLLSDSGFYLCAWSVSQGMVSNQPQHFGDGTRLSIL.